The rows below give T cell receptor beta chains drawn from one sample of a study of T-cell memory formation after mild COVID-19. TCRdb re-derived calls from the 5' RACE reads in MiXCR, one entry per CDR3 protein. The sample includes over 400,000 distinct CDR3 sequences, 23% seen only once; the top ten take roughly 14%. Sample: PBMCs or a T cell subset sorted from them (not recorded which). These receptors all come from an adult woman who had mild COVID-19 (a few samples of this study predate the infection). Cell type and time point are not known. CDR3s include the opening cysteine and the closing phenylalanine or tryptophan. A D gene is named only where the DNA matches it firmly. Clone size is stated in some rows and not others, as once, few, many or a class when expanded.

j_call | d_call | clone_size | v_call | cdr3_aa | cdr3_nt
TRBJ1-1 | - | few | TRBV7-9 | CASSYGAPSTEAFF | TGTGCCAGCAGCTATGGGGCTCCATCCACTGAAGCTTTCTTT
TRBJ2-7 | TRBD1 | many | TRBV12-3/TRBV12-4 | CASRFPGQGVEQYF | TGTGCCAGCAGGTTCCCGGGACAGGGGGTCGAGCAGTACTTC
TRBJ2-7 | TRBD2 | few | TRBV5-1 | CASRSSPLAGDYEQYF | TGCGCCAGCAGATCATCTCCATTAGCGGGGGACTACGAGCAGTACTTC
TRBJ2-2 | - | few | TRBV25-1 | CASSERRVNTGELFF | TGTGCCAGCAGTGAGCGCCGGGTTAACACCGGGGAGCTGTTTTTT
TRBJ2-2 | - | - | TRBV21-1 | CASSKAIGEGTEFTHTGELFF | TGTGCCAGCAGCAAAGCCATCGGGGAAGGGACAGAGTTCACTCACACCGGGGAGCTGTTTTTT
TRBJ2-3 | - | few | TRBV5-5 | CASSRPIQGNQAGDPDTQYF | TGTGCCAGCAGCCGACCCATACAGGGGAATCAAGCGGGAGACCCAGATACGCAGTATTTT
TRBJ1-2 | - | - | TRBV5-1 | CASSLDYAGLVGYTF | TGCGCCAGCAGCTTGGATTATGCAGGTCTCGTTGGCTACACCTTC
TRBJ2-1 | - | - | TRBV24-1 | CATQGYEGEQFF | TGTGCCACCCAGGGTTATGAAGGTGAGCAGTTCTTC
TRBJ2-2 | - | few | TRBV7-3 | CASSLTNGRSNTGELFF | TGTGCCAGCAGCTTAACGAATGGGAGATCGAACACCGGGGAGCTGTTTTTT
TRBJ2-1 | - | - | TRBV20-1 | CSARDLEPGINEQFF | TGCAGTGCTAGAGATCTTGAGCCCGGAATAAATGAGCAGTTCTTC
TRBJ1-1 | - | once | TRBV7-6 | CASSLGQGRGNTEAFF | TGTGCCAGCAGCTTAGGTCAGGGCCGGGGGAACACTGAAGCTTTCTTT
TRBJ2-1 | - | few | TRBV19 | CASYSGTGQFF | TGTGCCAGCTACTCCGGGACTGGGCAGTTCTTC
TRBJ2-2 | - | few | TRBV6-5 | CASSYLTGELFF | TGTGCCAGCAGTTACTTAACCGGGGAGCTGTTTTTT
TRBJ1-5 | - | few | TRBV24-1 | CATSDLHQPQHF | TGTGCCACCAGTGATTTGCATCAGCCCCAGCATTTT
TRBJ1-4 | TRBD1 | - | TRBV18 | CASSPGDREKLFF | TGTGCCAGCTCACCAGGGGACAGGGAAAAACTGTTTTTT
TRBJ2-3 | - | - | TRBV24-1 | CATSDPDMFTDTQYF | TGTGCCACCAGTGACCCCGACATGTTCACAGATACGCAGTATTTT
TRBJ2-3 | - | - | TRBV7-6 | CASSQRDTHTDTQYF | TGTGCCAGCAGTCAGAGGGACACACACACAGATACGCAGTATTTT
TRBJ2-3 | TRBD2 | - | TRBV5-1 | CASSLFVSGGTDTQYF | TGCGCCAGCAGCTTGTTTGTTAGCGGGGGCACAGATACGCAGTATTTT
TRBJ2-1 | TRBD1 | few | TRBV9 | CASSAPGQGSYNEQFF | TGTGCCAGCAGCGCCCCGGGACAGGGCTCCTACAATGAGCAGTTCTTC
TRBJ1-2 | - | - | TRBV7-9 | CASSPTDSFYGYTF | TGTGCCAGCAGCCCGACGGACAGCTTCTATGGCTACACCTTC
TRBJ2-1 | - | - | TRBV7-9 | CASSRPADKNNEQFF | TGTGCCAGCAGCCGCCCGGCGGATAAGAACAATGAGCAGTTCTTC
TRBJ2-2 | - | few | TRBV7-3 | CASSTGFGTGELFF | TGTGCCAGCAGTACAGGGTTTGGAACCGGGGAGCTGTTTTTT
TRBJ2-7 | TRBD1 | - | TRBV5-1 | CASSPGQPMDEQYF | TGCGCCAGCAGCCCGGGACAGCCCATGGACGAGCAGTACTTC
TRBJ2-2 | - | - | TRBV30 | CAWRQGSYTGELFF | TGTGCCTGGAGGCAGGGGTCATACACCGGGGAGCTGTTTTTT
TRBJ2-3 | - | few | TRBV9 | CASSVSGTRSTDTQYF | TGTGCCAGCAGCGTCTCCGGGACGAGGAGCACAGATACGCAGTATTTT
TRBJ2-4 | - | many | TRBV27 | CASSFLLGGIQYF | TGTGCCAGCAGTTTTCTTCTAGGGGGCATTCAGTACTTC
TRBJ2-1 | - | - | TRBV5-1 | CASSLKGFEGNEQFF | TGCGCCAGCAGCTTGAAGGGGTTTGAGGGGAATGAGCAGTTCTTC
TRBJ1-2 | - | - | TRBV4-1 | CASSQTPRTVFNYGYTF | TGCGCCAGCAGTCAAACCCCGAGGACAGTTTTTAACTATGGCTACACCTTC
TRBJ2-2 | TRBD2 | few | TRBV7-8 | CASSPWTSGLNTGELFF | TGTGCCAGCAGCCCTTGGACTAGCGGGCTGAACACCGGGGAGCTGTTTTTT
TRBJ1-5 | - | - | TRBV6-6 | CASIHDGDHRPQHF | TGTGCCAGCATTCATGACGGTGACCATAGGCCCCAGCATTTT
TRBJ1-3 | - | few | TRBV12-3/TRBV12-4 | CASSLGGSHSGNTIYF | TGTGCCAGCAGTTTGGGAGGCAGCCACTCTGGAAACACCATATATTTT
TRBJ2-1 | TRBD2 | - | TRBV11-2 | CASSLRGRGGYNEQFF | TGTGCCAGCAGCTTACGTGGGCGGGGGGGCTACAATGAGCAGTTCTTC
TRBJ2-4 | TRBD2 | many | TRBV7-6 | CASSPWTSSSAKNIQYF | TGTGCCAGCAGCCCATGGACTAGCTCGTCGGCCAAAAACATTCAGTACTTC
TRBJ1-1 | - | few | TRBV18 | CASSPPGGSTEAFF | TGTGCCAGCTCACCACCCGGGGGAAGCACTGAAGCTTTCTTT
TRBJ2-1 | - | - | TRBV7-2 | CASSPLGGRDPNNEQFF | TGTGCCAGCAGCCCCCTCGGTGGGCGGGACCCTAACAATGAGCAGTTCTTC
TRBJ2-7 | TRBD2 | - | TRBV11-2 | CASSLDAGGPTYEQYF | TGTGCCAGCAGCTTAGACGCGGGAGGCCCCACCTACGAGCAGTACTTC
TRBJ2-1 | - | few | TRBV11-3 | CASSLGGVLTNEQFF | TGTGCCAGCAGCTTAGGGGGAGTGCTGACGAATGAGCAGTTCTTC
TRBJ2-1 | - | few | TRBV24-1 | CATSDSDGTYNEQFF | TGTGCCACCAGTGACTCTGACGGTACCTACAATGAGCAGTTCTTC
TRBJ1-1 | - | - | TRBV7-3 | CASSLFGGEAFF | TGTGCCAGCAGCTTATTTGGAGGGGAAGCTTTCTTT
TRBJ2-3 | - | many | TRBV4-2 | CASSGGTDTQYF | TGTGCCAGCAGCGGGGGCACAGATACGCAGTATTTT
TRBJ2-7 | TRBD2 | - | TRBV20-1 | CSASQASGLPLYF | TGCAGTGCTAGTCAGGCTAGCGGTCTCCCTCTGTACTTC